This T cell receptor (beta chain) was captured in a study of cytomegalovirus exposure and HLA in healthy donors. Study-wide points: It was only CMV serostatus that was available as immune exposure information. A list of around 160 TCR beta chains associated with cytomegalovirus was given. Association of a missense DCLRE1C variant with TCR beta V- and J-gene trimming was reported in a later analysis.

Donors counted as nominally healthy when sampled, yet unrecorded immune exposures were likely. In regard to this clone: The target antigen is unknown.

The CDR3 contains 16 residues. Germline trimming cut 3 bases from V and 4 bases from J; bases unmatched to any gene: 8. CDR1 KGHSH and CDR2 LQKENI come from the germline V gene. The study ran its PCR with 60 Vbeta and 13 Jbeta primers. TCRdb's copy holds only in-frame clones and misses some; the assay was immunoSEQ multiplex PCR. Here the sample table reports 100,000 to 150,000 clones. This sequence was found in a man between 18 and 35 years old in good health and CMV-seronegative. This chain uses TRBV18 with TRBJ1-5; 8 bases agree with TRBD1. Sequenced input: PBMCs. This CDR3 is CASSPPGTGPNQPQHF. In DNA form, the CDR3 reads TGTGCCAGCTCACCTCCCGGGACAGGTCCGAATCAGCCCCAGCATTTT.